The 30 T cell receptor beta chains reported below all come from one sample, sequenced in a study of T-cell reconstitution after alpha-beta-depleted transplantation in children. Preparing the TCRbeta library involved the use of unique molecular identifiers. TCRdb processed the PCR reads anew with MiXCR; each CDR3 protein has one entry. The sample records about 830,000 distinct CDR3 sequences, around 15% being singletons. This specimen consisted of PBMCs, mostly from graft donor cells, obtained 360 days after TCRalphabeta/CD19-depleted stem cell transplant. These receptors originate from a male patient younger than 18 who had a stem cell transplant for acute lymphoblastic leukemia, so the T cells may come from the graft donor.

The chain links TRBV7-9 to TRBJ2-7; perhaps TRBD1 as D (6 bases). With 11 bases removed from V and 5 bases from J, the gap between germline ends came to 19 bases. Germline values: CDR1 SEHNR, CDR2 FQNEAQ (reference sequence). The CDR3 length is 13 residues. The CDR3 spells CAASGQGTNEQYF. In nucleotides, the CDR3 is TGTGCCGCCTCCGGCCAGGGGACGAACGAGCAGTACTTC. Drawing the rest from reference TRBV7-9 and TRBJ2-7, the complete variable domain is DTGVSQNPRHKITKRGQNVTFRCDPISEHNRLYWYRQTLGQGPEFLTYFQNEAQLEKSRLLSDRFSAERPKGSFSTLEIQRTEQGDSAMYLCAASGQGTNEQYFGPGTRLTVT.

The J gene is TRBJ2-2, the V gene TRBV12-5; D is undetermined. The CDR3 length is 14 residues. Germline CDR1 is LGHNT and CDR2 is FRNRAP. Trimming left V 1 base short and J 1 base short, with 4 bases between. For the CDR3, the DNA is TGTGCTAGTGGTTTGGGGATGAACACCGGGGAGCTGTTTTTT. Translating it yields CASGLGMNTGELFF.

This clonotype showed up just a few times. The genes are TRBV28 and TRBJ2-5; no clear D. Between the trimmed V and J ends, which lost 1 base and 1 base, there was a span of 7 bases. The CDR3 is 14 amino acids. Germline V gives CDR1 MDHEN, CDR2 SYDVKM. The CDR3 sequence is CASSLSETQETQYF. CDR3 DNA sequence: TGTGCCAGCAGTTTATCGGAAACCCAAGAGACCCAGTACTTC.

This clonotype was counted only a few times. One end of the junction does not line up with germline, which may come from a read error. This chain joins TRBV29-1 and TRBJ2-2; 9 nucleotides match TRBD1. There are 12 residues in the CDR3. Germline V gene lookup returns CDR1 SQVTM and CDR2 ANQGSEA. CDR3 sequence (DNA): TGCAGCGCTGCGGCTTGGACAGGGGCGCTGTTTTTT. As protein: CSAAAWTGALFF.

This CDR3 reads CSVQLAVAYEQYF. CDR3 DNA sequence: TGCAGCGTTCAACTAGCGGTAGCCTACGAGCAGTACTTC. This chain links TRBV29-1 with TRBJ2-7; 8 nucleotides match TRBD2. This CDR3 has 13 residues. After removal of 5 bases from V and 2 bases from J, the junction contained 5 bases not matched to a gene. Germline CDR1 is SQVTM and CDR2 is ANQGSEA.

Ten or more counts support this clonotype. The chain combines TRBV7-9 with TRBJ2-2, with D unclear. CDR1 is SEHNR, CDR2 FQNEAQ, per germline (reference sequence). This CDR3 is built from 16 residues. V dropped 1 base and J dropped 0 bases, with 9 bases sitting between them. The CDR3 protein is CASSLDVGTNTGELFF. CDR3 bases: TGTGCCAGCAGCTTAGACGTGGGCACGAACACCGGGGAGCTGTTTTTT.

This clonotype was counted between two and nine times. DNA of the CDR3: TGCAGTCTCCCTATGGGACACCTCTTGGGAACTGAAGCTTTCTTT. Its translation is CSLPMGHLLGTEAFF. The V and J genes are TRBV20-1 and TRBJ1-1, with D possibly matching TRBD1 (6 bases). The CDR3 runs 15 residues. CDR1 is DFQATT, CDR2 SNEGSKA, per germline (reference sequence). The V gene lost 8 bases and the J gene lost 5 bases, with 24 bases spanning the gap.

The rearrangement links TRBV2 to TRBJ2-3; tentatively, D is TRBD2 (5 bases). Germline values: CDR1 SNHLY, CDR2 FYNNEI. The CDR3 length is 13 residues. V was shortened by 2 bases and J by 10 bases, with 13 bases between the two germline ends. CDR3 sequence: CASSEPQPGSQYF. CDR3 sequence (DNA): TGTGCCAGCAGTGAACCCCAACCGGGATCGCAGTATTTT.

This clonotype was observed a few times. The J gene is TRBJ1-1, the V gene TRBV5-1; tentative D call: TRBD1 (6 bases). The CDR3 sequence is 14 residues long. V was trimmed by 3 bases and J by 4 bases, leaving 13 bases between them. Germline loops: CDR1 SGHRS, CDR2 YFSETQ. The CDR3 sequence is CASSSPGAGTEAFF. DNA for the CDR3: TGCGCCAGCAGCTCGCCAGGGGCGGGCACTGAAGCTTTCTTT.

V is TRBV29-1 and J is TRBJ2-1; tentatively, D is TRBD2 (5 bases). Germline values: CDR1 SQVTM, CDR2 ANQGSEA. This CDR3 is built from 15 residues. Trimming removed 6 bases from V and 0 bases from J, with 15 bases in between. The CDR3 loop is CSVGALGSSYNEQFF. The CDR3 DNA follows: TGCAGCGTAGGCGCTCTAGGGAGCTCCTACAATGAGCAGTTCTTC.

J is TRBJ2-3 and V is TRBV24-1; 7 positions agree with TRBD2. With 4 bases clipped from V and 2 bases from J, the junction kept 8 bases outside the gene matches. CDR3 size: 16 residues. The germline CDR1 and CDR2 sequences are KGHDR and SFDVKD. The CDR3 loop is CATSDPSGAHTDTQYF. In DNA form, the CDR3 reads TGTGCCACCAGTGACCCGAGCGGGGCCCACACAGATACGCAGTATTTT.

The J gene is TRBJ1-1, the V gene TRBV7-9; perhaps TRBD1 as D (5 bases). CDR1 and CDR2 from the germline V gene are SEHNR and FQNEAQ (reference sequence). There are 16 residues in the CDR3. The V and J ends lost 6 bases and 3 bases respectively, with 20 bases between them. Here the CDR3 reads CASRPSTRGVDTEAFF. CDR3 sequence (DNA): TGTGCCAGCAGACCATCAACTAGGGGAGTGGACACTGAAGCTTTCTTT.

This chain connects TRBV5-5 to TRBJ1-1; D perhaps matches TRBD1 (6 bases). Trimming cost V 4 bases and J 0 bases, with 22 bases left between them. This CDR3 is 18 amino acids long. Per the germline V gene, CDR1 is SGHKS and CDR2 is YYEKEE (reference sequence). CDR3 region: CASSGDGFRDTLNTEAFF. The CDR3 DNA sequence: TGTGCCAGCAGCGGGGATGGGTTCCGGGACACATTGAACACTGAAGCTTTCTTT.

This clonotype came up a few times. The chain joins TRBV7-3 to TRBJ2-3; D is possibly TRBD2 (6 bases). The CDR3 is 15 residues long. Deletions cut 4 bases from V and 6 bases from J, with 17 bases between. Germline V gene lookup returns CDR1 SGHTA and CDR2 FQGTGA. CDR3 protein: CASSSGDHLRDTQYF. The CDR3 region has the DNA TGTGCCAGCAGCTCGGGGGACCATCTGAGGGATACGCAGTATTTT.

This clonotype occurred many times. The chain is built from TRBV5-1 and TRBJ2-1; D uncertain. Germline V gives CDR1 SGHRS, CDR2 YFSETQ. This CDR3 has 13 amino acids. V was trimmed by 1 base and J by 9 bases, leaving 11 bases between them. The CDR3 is CASSLPPMSEQFF. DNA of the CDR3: TGCGCCAGCAGCTTGCCCCCGATGAGTGAGCAGTTCTTC.

The CDR3 nucleotides read TGCAGTGCTAGATTGGGGGTCGGGAGAGCTGAAGCTTTCTTT. It codes for CSARLGVGRAEAFF. The chain employs TRBV20-1 and TRBJ1-1, with a weak D call TRBD1 (5 bases). The V gene lost 2 bases and the J gene lost 6 bases, with 16 bases spanning the gap. CDR1 is DFQATT and CDR2 is SNEGSKA in the germline V gene (reference sequence). The CDR3 length is 14 residues.

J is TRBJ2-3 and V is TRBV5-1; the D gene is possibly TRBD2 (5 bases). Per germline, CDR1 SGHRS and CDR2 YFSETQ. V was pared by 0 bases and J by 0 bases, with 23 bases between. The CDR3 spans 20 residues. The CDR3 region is CASSLVPSSRSPISTDTQYF. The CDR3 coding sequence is TGCGCCAGCAGCTTGGTTCCGTCTAGCCGGTCCCCGATAAGCACAGATACGCAGTATTTT.

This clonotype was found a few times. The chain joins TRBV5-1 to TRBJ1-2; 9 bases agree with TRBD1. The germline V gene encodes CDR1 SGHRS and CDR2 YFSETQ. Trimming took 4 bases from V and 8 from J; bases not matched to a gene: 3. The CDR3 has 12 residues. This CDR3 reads CASSPQGAGYTF. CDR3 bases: TGCGCCAGCAGCCCACAGGGGGCAGGCTACACCTTC.

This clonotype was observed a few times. CDR3 sequence (DNA): TGCGCCAGCAGACCCGTCCAGGGGGTTAGCAATCAGCCCCAGCATTTT. Its protein is CASRPVQGVSNQPQHF. The chain is built from TRBV4-1 and TRBJ1-5; 7 positions agree with TRBD1. Germline lookup yields CDR1 MGHRA and CDR2 YSYEKL. The V gene end was trimmed by 6 bases and the J gene end by 0 bases; junction bases not matched to a gene: 8. This CDR3 has 16 residues.

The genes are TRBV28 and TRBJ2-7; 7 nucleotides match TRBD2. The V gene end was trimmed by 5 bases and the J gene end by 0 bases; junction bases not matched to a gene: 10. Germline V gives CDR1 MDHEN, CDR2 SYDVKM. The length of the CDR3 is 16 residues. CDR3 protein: CASSRPERENSYEQYF. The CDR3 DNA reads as TGTGCCAGCAGTCGCCCGGAGCGGGAAAACTCCTACGAGCAGTACTTC.

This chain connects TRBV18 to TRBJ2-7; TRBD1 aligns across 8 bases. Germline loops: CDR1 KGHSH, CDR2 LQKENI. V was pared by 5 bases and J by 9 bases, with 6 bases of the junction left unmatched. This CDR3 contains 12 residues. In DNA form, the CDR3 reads TGTGCCAGCTCAACCGGACAGGGTGCGCAGTACTTC. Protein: CASSTGQGAQYF.

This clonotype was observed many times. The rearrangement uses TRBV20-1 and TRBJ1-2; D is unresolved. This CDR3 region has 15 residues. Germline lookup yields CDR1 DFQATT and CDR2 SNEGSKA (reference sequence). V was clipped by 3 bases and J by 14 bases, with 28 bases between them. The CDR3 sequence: CSARINNGERAERTF. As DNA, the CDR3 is TGCAGTGCTAGGATCAACAATGGGGAGAGGGCCGAAAGGACCTTC.

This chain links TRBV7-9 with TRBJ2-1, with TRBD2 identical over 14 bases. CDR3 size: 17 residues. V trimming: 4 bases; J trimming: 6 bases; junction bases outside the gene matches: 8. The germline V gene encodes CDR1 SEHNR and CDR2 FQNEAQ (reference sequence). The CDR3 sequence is CASSSSPGTSGSNEQFF. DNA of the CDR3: TGTGCCAGCAGCTCGTCCCCCGGGACTAGCGGGAGCAATGAGCAGTTCTTC.

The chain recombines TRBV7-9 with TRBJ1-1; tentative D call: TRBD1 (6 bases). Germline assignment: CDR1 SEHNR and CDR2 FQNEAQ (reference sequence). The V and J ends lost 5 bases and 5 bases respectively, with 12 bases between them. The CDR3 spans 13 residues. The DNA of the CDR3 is TGTGCCAGCAGCGCGGAGGGGGGAACTGAAGCTTTCTTT. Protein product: CASSAEGGTEAFF.

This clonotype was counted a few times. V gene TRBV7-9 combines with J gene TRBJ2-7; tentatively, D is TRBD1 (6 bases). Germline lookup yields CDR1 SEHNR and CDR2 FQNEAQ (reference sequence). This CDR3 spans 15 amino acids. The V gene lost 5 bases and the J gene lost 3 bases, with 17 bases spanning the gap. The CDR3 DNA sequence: TGTGCCAGCAGCCCCAAGACAGGTATTGTCTACGAGCAGTACTTC. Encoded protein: CASSPKTGIVYEQYF.

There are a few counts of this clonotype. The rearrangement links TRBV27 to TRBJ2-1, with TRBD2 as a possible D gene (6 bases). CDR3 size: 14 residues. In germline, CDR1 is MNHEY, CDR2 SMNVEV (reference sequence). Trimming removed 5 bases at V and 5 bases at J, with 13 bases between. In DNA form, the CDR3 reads TGTGCCAGCAGTACCGGGGGAGGAGACAATGAGCAGTTCTTC. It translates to CASSTGGGDNEQFF.

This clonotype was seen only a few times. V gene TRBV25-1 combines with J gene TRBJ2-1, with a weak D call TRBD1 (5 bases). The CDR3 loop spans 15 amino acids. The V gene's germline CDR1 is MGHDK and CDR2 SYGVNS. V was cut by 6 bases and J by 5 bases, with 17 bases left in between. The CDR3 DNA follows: TGTGCCAGCAGCACATCTACGCAGGGTAACAATGAGCAGTTCTTC. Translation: CASSTSTQGNNEQFF.

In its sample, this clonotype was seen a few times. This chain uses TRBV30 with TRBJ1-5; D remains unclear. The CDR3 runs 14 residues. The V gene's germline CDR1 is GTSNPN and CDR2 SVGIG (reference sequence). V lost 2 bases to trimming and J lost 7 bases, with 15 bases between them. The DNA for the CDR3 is TGTGCCTGGAGTCCAGACTTTACCCTACAGCCCCAGCATTTT. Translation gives CAWSPDFTLQPQHF.

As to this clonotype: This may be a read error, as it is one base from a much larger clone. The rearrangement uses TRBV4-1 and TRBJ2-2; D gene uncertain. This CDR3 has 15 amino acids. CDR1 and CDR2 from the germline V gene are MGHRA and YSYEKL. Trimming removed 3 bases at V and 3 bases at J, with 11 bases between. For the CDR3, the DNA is TGCGCCAGCAGCCAGACTGGCGGATACACCGGGGAGCTGTTTTTT. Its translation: CASSQTGGYTGELFF.

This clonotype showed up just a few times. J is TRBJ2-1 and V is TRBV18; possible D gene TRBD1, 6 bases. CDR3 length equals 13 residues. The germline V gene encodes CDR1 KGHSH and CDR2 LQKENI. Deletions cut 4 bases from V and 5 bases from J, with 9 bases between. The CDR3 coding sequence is TGTGCCAGCTCACAAAACAGGGACAATGAGCAGTTCTTC. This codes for CASSQNRDNEQFF.